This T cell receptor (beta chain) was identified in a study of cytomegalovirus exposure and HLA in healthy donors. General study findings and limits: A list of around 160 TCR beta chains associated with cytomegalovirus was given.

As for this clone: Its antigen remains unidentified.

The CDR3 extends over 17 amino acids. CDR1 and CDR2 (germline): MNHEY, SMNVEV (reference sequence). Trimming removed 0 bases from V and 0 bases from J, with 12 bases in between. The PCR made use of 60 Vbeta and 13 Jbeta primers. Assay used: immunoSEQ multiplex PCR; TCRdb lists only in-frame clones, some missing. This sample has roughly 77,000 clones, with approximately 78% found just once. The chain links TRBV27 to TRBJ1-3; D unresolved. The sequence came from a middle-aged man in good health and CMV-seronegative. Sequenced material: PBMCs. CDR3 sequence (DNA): TGTGCCAGCAGTTTATCGGGCCGATACCCCTCTGGAAACACCATATATTTT. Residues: CASSLSGRYPSGNTIYF.